The present entry profiles one T cell receptor beta chain with its context. The germline V gene encodes CDR1 SGHNT and CDR2 YENEEA. The V and J ends lost 5 bases and 3 bases, in that order; junction bases with no gene match: 14. The CDR3 is 19 residues long. Per the study methods: Cell counts per sample came from amplifying reference gene primers. Repertoires were generated with immunoSEQ multiplex PCR, while TCRdb's copy carries only in-frame clones and drops some. The V and J calls and the clone size are those of that table, but D and trimming were determined from the DNA. The sample holds about 62,000 clones, more than 85% seen once. This entry belongs to a study of blood T cell repertoires in COVID-19. Study-level background: Researchers got acute and convalescent COVID-19 samples from the United States, Italy and Spain. Sample material is recorded as cDNA or gDNA derived from T cells, B-cell-depleted T cells, or PBMCs.

The sequenced sample was peripheral blood. The clonotype was recovered from a man in his sixties or seventies with acute or convalescent COVID-19. The chain employs TRBV11-3 and TRBJ2-2, with TRBD1 matching over 11 bases. CDR3 nucleotides: TGTGCCAGCAGCACCTACGGACAGGGGGCGCTTCAGGACACCGGGGAGCTGTTTTTT. It encodes CASSTYGQGALQDTGELFF.